The T cell receptor (beta chain) under discussion was sequenced for a study of cytomegalovirus exposure and HLA in healthy donors. Germline V gene data show CDR1 as SQVTM and CDR2 as ANQGSEA. The V end lost 4 bases, the J end lost 4 bases, and 7 bases lay between the germline ends. This CDR3 has 11 amino acids. Primers included in the PCR were 60 Vbeta and 13 Jbeta primers. The table came from immunoSEQ multiplex PCR; TCRdb's copy has only in-frame clones and leaves some out. The table records more than 110,000 clones, around 80% of them present only once. The TCR originated in a man aged 35-49 years in good health and CMV-seropositive. This sequence joins TRBV29-1 and TRBJ1-1; D remains unclear. The sequencing input was PBMCs. CDR3 sequence reads: CSVVLFTEAFF. The CDR3, as DNA: TGCAGCGTTGTCTTGTTCACTGAAGCTTTCTTT. The whole variable domain, remainder taken from reference TRBV29-1 and TRBJ1-1, is SAVISQKPSRDICQRGTSLTIQCQVDSQVTMMFWYRQQPGQSLTLIATANQGSEATYESGFVIDKFPISRPNLTFSTLTVSNMSPEDSSIYLCSVVLFTEAFFGQGTRLTVV.